These T cell receptor beta chains were read from a single sample in a study of cytomegalovirus exposure and HLA in healthy donors. Method: immunoSEQ multiplex PCR; TCRdb's copy keeps in-frame clones and lacks some. The sample comprises some 260,000 clones, about 90% of which are singletons, and around 11% rests with the top ten. Sequencing used PBMCs. Source of these receptors: a man aged 18 to 30 in good health and CMV-seropositive. The CDR3 runs from the conserved cysteine through the conserved F or W. D genes are given only for firm matches. Some rows mark clone size as missing; the rest say once, few, many or name a class of expanded clone.

cdr3_nt cdr3_aa clone_size v_call d_call j_call
TGTGCCATCAGTGAGTCCCGGGGGGCGGACTTGAACACTGAAGCTTTCTTT CAISESRGADLNTEAFF . TRBV10-3 . TRBJ1-1
TGTGCCAGCAGTTCCGGGGACCTTAGAGGTGGCTACACCTTC CASSSGDLRGGYTF once TRBV27 . TRBJ1-2
TGTGCCAGCTCCTACGCCGGTCGGTCCTACGAGCAGTACTTC CASSYAGRSYEQYF . TRBV28 . TRBJ2-7
TGTGCCAGCAGGGGACAGGGGCTTAACTATGGCTACACCTTC CASRGQGLNYGYTF . TRBV2 TRBD1 TRBJ1-2
TGTGCCAGCAGTTTCGGTCTTGGCGGGAGTGTCTACGAGCAGTACTTC CASSFGLGGSVYEQYF . TRBV27 TRBD2 TRBJ2-7
TGTGCCAGCACCGAGGGACTAGCCCCTCCCGGGGAGCTGTTTTTT CASTEGLAPPGELFF . TRBV9 TRBD2 TRBJ2-2
TGCGCCAGCAGCTTGCAGCACGGGTCCGACGAGCAGTACTTC CASSLQHGSDEQYF . TRBV5-1 . TRBJ2-7
TGCACCAGCACCCATAGGGACGGCTACACCTTC CTSTHRDGYTF . TRBV1 . TRBJ1-2
TGTGCCAGCAGGGAGACCACACCCCTAGATACGCAGTATTTT CASRETTPLDTQYF . TRBV2 . TRBJ2-3
TGTGCCAGTGGGCCCGGGTCCCAGCCGTCCACCGGGGAGCTGTTTTTT CASGPGSQPSTGELFF . TRBV11-2 . TRBJ2-2
TGTGCCAGCAACAGACAGCGATACAATCAGCCCCAGCATTTT CASNRQRYNQPQHF . TRBV6-6 . TRBJ1-5
TGTGCCAGCAGCCCCAGGGGGCTTAACTATGGCTACACCTTC CASSPRGLNYGYTF . TRBV11-2 TRBD1 TRBJ1-2
TGTGCCAGTAAGATGGGGAATCGGACTGTGAGCTCCTACAATGAGCAGTTCTTC CASKMGNRTVSSYNEQFF . TRBV19 . TRBJ2-1
TGCAGCGTTACCGGACTGAACACCGGGGAGCTGTTTTTT CSVTGLNTGELFF few TRBV29-1 . TRBJ2-2
TGTGCCAGCAGCTTCACAGGGACGAACTATGGCTACACCTTC CASSFTGTNYGYTF . TRBV7-2 . TRBJ1-2
TGTGCCAGCAGTCGGACAGGGTGGGACGAGCAGTACTTC CASSRTGWDEQYF . TRBV6-5 TRBD1 TRBJ2-7
TGTGCCAGCAGTAAGGACTGGGAACACAATGAGCAGTTCTTC CASSKDWEHNEQFF . TRBV27 . TRBJ2-1
TGTGCCAGCAGTTTAAGCGGGAAGAGCTCCTACGAGCAGTACTTC CASSLSGKSSYEQYF . TRBV27 TRBD2 TRBJ2-7
TGTGCCAGCAGCGAGGTCTCTGACAGGGAGGAAGAGCAGTACTTC CASSEVSDREEEQYF . TRBV9 . TRBJ2-7
TGTGCCAGCAGTGCGTCCGGGACAGATCCTAAAGGGTCCTACGAGCAGTACTTC CASSASGTDPKGSYEQYF . TRBV6-1 TRBD1 TRBJ2-7
TGCGCCAGCAGCCAAGATATGGTAAAGACCCAGTACTTC CASSQDMVKTQYF . TRBV4-3 . TRBJ2-5
TGTGCCAGCAAAACAAGCGGGTTGCAGTATTTT CASKTSGLQYF . TRBV25-1 . TRBJ2-3
TGTGCCAGCAGCCCGACAGGGCGAAATGAGCAGTTCTTC CASSPTGRNEQFF few TRBV5-6 TRBD1 TRBJ2-1
TGTGCCAGCAGTCTCACGACAGTCCCCCCCACCGGGGAGCTGTTTTTT CASSLTTVPPTGELFF . TRBV27 . TRBJ2-2
TGTGCCAGCAGCACGCTACTAGCGGGAGGGGAAGATACGCAGTATTTT CASSTLLAGGEDTQYF . TRBV5-6 TRBD2 TRBJ2-3
TGCGCCAGCAGCCAAGTGGGGGCTAGTGGGGCCAACGTCCTGACTTTC CASSQVGASGANVLTF . TRBV4-1 . TRBJ2-6
TGTGCCAGCGCGTATAGCGGGAACACCTACAATGAGCAGTTCTTC CASAYSGNTYNEQFF . TRBV11-2 TRBD2 TRBJ2-1
TGTGCCAGCACCATAGACAGGGAGAACACTGAAGCTTTCTTT CASTIDRENTEAFF . TRBV6-5 TRBD1 TRBJ1-1
TGTGCCAGCAGTCCCGACATGTTAAGCAATCAGCCCCAGCATTTT CASSPDMLSNQPQHF . TRBV27 . TRBJ1-5
TGTGCCAGCAATTCGTATAGGAACACTGAAGCTTTCTTT CASNSYRNTEAFF . TRBV2 . TRBJ1-1
TGTGCCTGGAGTGTATCACCCAACAGGGGGCTGAGTATCTATGGCTACACCTTC CAWSVSPNRGLSIYGYTF . TRBV30 TRBD1 TRBJ1-2
TGTGCCAGCCTTGCCGGGACTAACACCGGGGAGCTGTTTTTT CASLAGTNTGELFF . TRBV11-2 . TRBJ2-2
TGTGCCAGCAGCCCCGCGGGACTAGCCGGAGAAGGCAATGAGCAGTTCTTC CASSPAGLAGEGNEQFF . TRBV13 TRBD2 TRBJ2-1
TGTGCCAGCAGTCCCCACGACAGCATGAACACTGAAGCTTTCTTT CASSPHDSMNTEAFF . TRBV27 . TRBJ1-1
TGTGCCAGCAGCGAGATGGGAAGTGAGCAGTTCTTC CASSEMGSEQFF . TRBV7-9 . TRBJ2-1
TGCAGTGTCACTCACTCCTACGAGCAGTACTTC CSVTHSYEQYF . TRBV20-1 . TRBJ2-7
TGTGCCAGCAGCGTAGAAGGGGGGTCGGCTAATGAAAAACTGTTTTTT CASSVEGGSANEKLFF . TRBV9 . TRBJ1-4
TGTGCCAGCAGCTGGCCGGGACAGCAAATCGAGCAGTTCTTC CASSWPGQQIEQFF . TRBV5-4 TRBD1 TRBJ2-1
TGCGCCAGCAGCTTGAGGGCAGCCACCCGGAACACTGAAGCTTTCTTT CASSLRAATRNTEAFF once TRBV5-1 . TRBJ1-1
TGCAGCGTTGGCAAAGGGATGGGCACAGATACGCAGTATTTT CSVGKGMGTDTQYF . TRBV29-1 . TRBJ2-3
TGTGCCAGTAGTATCTCCCGGTTGGGGGAGCAGTACTTC CASSISRLGEQYF . TRBV19 . TRBJ2-7
TGTGCCAGCAGTTTATCGATGGAGGAGACCCAGTACTTC CASSLSMEETQYF once TRBV27 . TRBJ2-5
TGTGCCAGTAGTAGGAACCCCGGGACGGCAAACACTGAAGCTTTCTTT CASSRNPGTANTEAFF . TRBV19 . TRBJ1-1
TGTGCCAGCAGCCAAGATGAGAGCAGCTACAATGAGCAGTTCTTC CASSQDESSYNEQFF . TRBV4-2 . TRBJ2-1
TGTGCCAGTAGGGTAGCGGGAGGGCCGAATGAGCAGTTCTTC CASRVAGGPNEQFF once TRBV19 TRBD2 TRBJ2-1
TGCGCCAGCAGCCAGTCTCGTCCCAATGAGCAGTTCTTC CASSQSRPNEQFF . TRBV5-1 . TRBJ2-1
TGTGCCAGCAGGCCCCCGGGACTACACACCTACGAGCAGTACTTC CASRPPGLHTYEQYF . TRBV28 TRBD2 TRBJ2-7
TGTGCCAGCAGCTTAGGGGACAGGGTCTACAATGAGCAGTTCTTC CASSLGDRVYNEQFF . TRBV13 TRBD1 TRBJ2-1
TGTGCCAGCGGCTTTAATCAGCCCCAGCATTTT CASGFNQPQHF . TRBV2 . TRBJ1-5
TGTGCCAGCAGTGGGCTAGTAAATGAGCAGTACTTC CASSGLVNEQYF . TRBV25-1 . TRBJ2-7
TGTGCCTGGAGGACGGACAGAACCTACGAGCAGTACTTC CAWRTDRTYEQYF . TRBV30 . TRBJ2-7
TGTGCCATCAGTGAGTCGAAACTTTCCGAGCAGTACTTC CAISESKLSEQYF . TRBV10-3 . TRBJ2-7
TGTGCCACCAGACTAGCGGGAGGGTCCGGGGAGCTGTTTTTT CATRLAGGSGELFF . TRBV28 TRBD2 TRBJ2-2
TGTGCCAGCAGTTTGCTACAGGGGGAGCGGGGGCCTGAGCAGTTCTTC CASSLLQGERGPEQFF . TRBV27 . TRBJ2-1
TGTGCCACTACTAGCGGGAGGGCCGTCACCGGGGAGCTGTTTTTT CATTSGRAVTGELFF . TRBV15 TRBD2 TRBJ2-2
TGCGCCAGCAGTTCCGGGACCTCTGACAACTATGGCTACACCTTC CASSSGTSDNYGYTF . TRBV5-1 . TRBJ1-2